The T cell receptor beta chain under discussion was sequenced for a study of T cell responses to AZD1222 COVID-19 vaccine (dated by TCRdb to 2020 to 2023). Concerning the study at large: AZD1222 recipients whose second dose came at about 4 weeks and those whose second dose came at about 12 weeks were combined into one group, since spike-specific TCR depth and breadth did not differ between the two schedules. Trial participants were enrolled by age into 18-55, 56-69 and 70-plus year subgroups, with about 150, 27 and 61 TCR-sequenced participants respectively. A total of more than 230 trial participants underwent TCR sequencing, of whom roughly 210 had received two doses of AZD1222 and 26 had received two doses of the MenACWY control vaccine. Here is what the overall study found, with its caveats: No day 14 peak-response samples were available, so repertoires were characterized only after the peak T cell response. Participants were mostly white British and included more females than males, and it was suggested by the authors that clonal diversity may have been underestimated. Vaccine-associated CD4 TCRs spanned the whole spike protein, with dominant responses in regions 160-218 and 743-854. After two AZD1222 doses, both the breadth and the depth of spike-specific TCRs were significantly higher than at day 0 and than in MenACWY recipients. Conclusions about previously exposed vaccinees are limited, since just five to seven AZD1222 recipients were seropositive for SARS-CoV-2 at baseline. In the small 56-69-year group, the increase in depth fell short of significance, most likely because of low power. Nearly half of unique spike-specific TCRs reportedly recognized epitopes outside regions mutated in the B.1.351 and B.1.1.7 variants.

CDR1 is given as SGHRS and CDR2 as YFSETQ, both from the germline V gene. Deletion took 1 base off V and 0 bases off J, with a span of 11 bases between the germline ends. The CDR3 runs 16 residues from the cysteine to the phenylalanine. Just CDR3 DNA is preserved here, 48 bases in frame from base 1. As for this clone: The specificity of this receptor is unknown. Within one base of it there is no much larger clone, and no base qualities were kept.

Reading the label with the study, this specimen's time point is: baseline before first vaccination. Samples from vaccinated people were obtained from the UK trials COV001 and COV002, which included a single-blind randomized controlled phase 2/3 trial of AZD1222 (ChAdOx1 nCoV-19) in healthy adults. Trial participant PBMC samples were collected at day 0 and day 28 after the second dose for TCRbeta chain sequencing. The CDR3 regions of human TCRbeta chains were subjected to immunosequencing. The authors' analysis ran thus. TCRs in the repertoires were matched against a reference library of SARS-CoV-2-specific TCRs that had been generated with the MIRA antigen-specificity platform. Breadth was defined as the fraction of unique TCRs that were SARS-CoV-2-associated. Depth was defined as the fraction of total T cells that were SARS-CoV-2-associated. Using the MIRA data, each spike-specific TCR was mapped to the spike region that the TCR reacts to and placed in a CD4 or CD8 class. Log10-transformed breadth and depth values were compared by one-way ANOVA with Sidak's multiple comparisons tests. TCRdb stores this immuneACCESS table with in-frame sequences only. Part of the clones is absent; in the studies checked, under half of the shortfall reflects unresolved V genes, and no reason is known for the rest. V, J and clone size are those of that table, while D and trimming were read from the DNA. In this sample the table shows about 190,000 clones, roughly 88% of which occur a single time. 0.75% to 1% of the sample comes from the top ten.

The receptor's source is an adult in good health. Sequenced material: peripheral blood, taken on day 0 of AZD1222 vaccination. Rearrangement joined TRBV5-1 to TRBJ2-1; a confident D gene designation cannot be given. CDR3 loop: CASSLFLRTSYNEQFF. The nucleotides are TGCGCCAGCAGCTTGTTCTTGCGGACCTCCTACAATGAGCAGTTCTTC.